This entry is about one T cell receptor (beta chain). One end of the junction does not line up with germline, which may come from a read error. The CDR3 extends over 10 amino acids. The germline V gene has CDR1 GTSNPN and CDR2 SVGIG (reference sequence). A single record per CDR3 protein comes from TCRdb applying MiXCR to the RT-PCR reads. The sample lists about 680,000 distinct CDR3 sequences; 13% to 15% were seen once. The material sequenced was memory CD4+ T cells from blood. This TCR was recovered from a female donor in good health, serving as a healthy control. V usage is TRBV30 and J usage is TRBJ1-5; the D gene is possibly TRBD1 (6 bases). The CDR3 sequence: CWDTDQPQHF. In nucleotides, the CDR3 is TGCTGGGACACCGATCAGCCCCAGCATTTT.